The clone carrying this T cell receptor (beta chain) was counted a single time. The antigen is unknown. TCRdb called the reads again in MiXCR, with one record for every CDR3 protein. The sample consists of about 920,000 distinct CDR3 sequences, approximately 31% of them appearing once. The sample is drawn from a study of T cell repertoires in cytomegalovirus infection. J gave up 4 bases and V 2 bases, and 3 bases lay outside the gene matches. Germline V CDR1 and CDR2: LNHNV, YYDKDF (reference sequence). CDR3 length: 16 residues. The source material was cultured CD8+ T cells from PBMCs, sampled from culture after CMV antigen stimulation. This chain uses TRBV15 with TRBJ2-1, with 12 bases that match TRBD2. This TCR was sampled from a human donor in good health (CMV status not recorded). Some clones in this sample may be carry-over from other donors' samples. CDR3 sequence reads: CATSRPLAGGYNEQFF. The CDR3 nucleotides read TGTGCCACCAGCAGACCCCTAGCGGGGGGGTACAATGAGCAGTTCTTC. Drawing the rest from reference TRBV15 and TRBJ2-1, the complete variable domain is DAMVIQNPRYQVTQFGKPVTLSCSQTLNHNVMYWYQQKSSQAPKLLFHYYDKDFNNEADTPDNFQSRRPNTSFCFLDIRSPGLGDTAMYLCATSRPLAGGYNEQFFGPGTRLTVL.